These 20 T cell receptor beta chains came from one sample sequenced in a study of cytomegalovirus exposure and HLA in healthy donors. It was with 60 Vbeta and 13 Jbeta primers that the PCR ran. Sequencing was performed with immunoSEQ multiplex PCR; in TCRdb, only in-frame clones are kept and a portion is missing. The specimen's table records about 200,000 clones. The specimen sequenced was PBMCs. The receptors were sampled from a man younger than 40 in good health and CMV-seronegative.

This sequence joins TRBV14 and TRBJ2-2; 7 bases map to TRBD1. CDR1 and CDR2 from the germline V gene are SGHDN and FVKESK. V lost 0 bases and J lost 4; bases outside the gene matches: 2. CDR3 length: 15 amino acids. CDR3 bases: TGTGCCAGCAGCCAAGACACAGGGGCCACCGGGGAGCTGTTTTTT. This translates into CASSQDTGATGELFF.

The CDR3 bases are TGTGCCAGCAGCTTAACTTGGGGCGGAATCGGGACAGATACGCAGTATTTT. It translates to CASSLTWGGIGTDTQYF. The chain couples TRBV27 to TRBJ2-3, with a weak D call TRBD1 (5 bases). The CDR3 spans 17 residues. The germline V gene has CDR1 MNHEY and CDR2 SMNVEV (reference sequence). Trimming cost V 6 bases and J 3 bases, with 22 bases left between them.

The J gene is TRBJ2-7, the V gene TRBV28, with D perhaps matching TRBD1 (6 bases). Germline CDR1 MDHEN, CDR2 SYDVKM. The V end was cut by 5 bases, the J end by 2 bases, with 13 bases between. The CDR3 extends over 14 amino acids. This chain's CDR3 is CASSPGTSAYEQYF. The CDR3 coding sequence is TGTGCCAGCAGTCCAGGGACATCGGCCTACGAGCAGTACTTC.

This chain joins TRBV27 and TRBJ2-7, with 8 bases aligning to TRBD2. The CDR3 is 17 residues long. Germline CDR1 MNHEY, CDR2 SMNVEV (reference sequence). The V gene end was trimmed by 2 bases and the J gene end by 3 bases; junction bases not matched to a gene: 12. The CDR3 sequence: CASSLTSPGLGHYEQYF. The CDR3 DNA sequence: TGTGCCAGCAGTTTAACGTCCCCGGGACTAGGTCACTACGAGCAGTACTTC.

The chain carries TRBV18 and TRBJ1-3, with 7 bases fitting TRBD1. Germline values: CDR1 KGHSH, CDR2 LQKENI. The V segment lost 4 bases and the J segment 0 bases; nucleotides outside the gene matches: 6. The CDR3 contains 16 residues. The DNA for the CDR3 is TGTGCCAGCTCACTCCCGACAGGGTACTCTGGAAACACCATATATTTT. This sequence encodes CASSLPTGYSGNTIYF.

The V call is TRBV4-3, the J call TRBJ1-5, with D possibly being TRBD1 (5 bases). Germline CDR1 and CDR2: LGHNA and YSLEER. V shed 0 bases and J shed 7 bases, with 13 bases lying between them. The CDR3 length is 15 residues. This CDR3 is CASSQDRGLDQPQHF. The DNA of the CDR3 is TGCGCCAGCAGCCAAGATCGGGGGTTAGACCAGCCCCAGCATTTT.

The chain employs TRBV30 and TRBJ1-6; 7 nucleotides align to TRBD1. There are 13 residues in the CDR3. The germline V gene encodes CDR1 GTSNPN and CDR2 SVGIG (reference sequence). After removal of 1 base from V and 6 bases from J, the junction contained 0 bases not matched to a gene. CDR3 residues: CAWSDRGNSPLHF. For the CDR3, the DNA is TGTGCCTGGAGTGACAGGGGTAATTCACCCCTCCACTTT.

V is TRBV9 and J is TRBJ1-1; D is perhaps TRBD1 (6 bases). Between the trimmed V and J ends, which lost 4 bases and 4 bases, there was a span of 17 bases. The CDR3 length is 15 residues. From germline, CDR1 is SGDLS and CDR2 YYNGEE. CDR3 in amino acids: CASSPSTGYGTEAFF. The CDR3 DNA follows: TGTGCCAGCAGCCCATCCACAGGGTATGGCACTGAAGCTTTCTTT.

The gene calls are TRBV6-4 and TRBJ2-3; TRBD2 agrees at 8 bases. Germline V gene data show CDR1 as MRHNA and CDR2 as SNTAGT. With V trimmed by 2 bases and J by 4 bases, 8 bases remained unmatched. CDR3 length equals 16 residues. This CDR3 reads CASSDRAGGGPDTQYF. CDR3 DNA: TGTGCCAGCAGTGACCGTGCGGGGGGCGGCCCAGATACGCAGTATTTT.

The V call is TRBV29-1, the J call TRBJ2-1, with D perhaps TRBD2 (5 bases). Trimming pared 6 bases from V and 0 bases from J, leaving 15 bases between. The CDR3 is 15 amino acids. The germline gives CDR1 SQVTM, CDR2 ANQGSEA. This chain's CDR3 is CSVPVAGSSYNEQFF. CDR3 bases: TGCAGCGTCCCCGTGGCGGGTAGCTCCTACAATGAGCAGTTCTTC.

The chain combines TRBV7-8 with TRBJ1-1; D is uncertain. Trimming took off 1 base at V and 0 bases at J, with 3 bases between the two ends. Germline values: CDR1 SGHVS, CDR2 FQNEAQ. This CDR3 spans 13 amino acids. The CDR3 nucleotides read TGTGCCAGCAGCTTAGACTTGAACACTGAAGCTTTCTTT. This gives the protein CASSLDLNTEAFF.

The rearrangement joins TRBV27 to TRBJ2-1; 7 nucleotides match TRBD2. Germline V gene sequence: CDR1 MNHEY, CDR2 SMNVEV (reference sequence). This CDR3 is 14 amino acids long. V gave up 5 bases and J gave up 9 bases; unmatched junction bases: 10. In DNA form, the CDR3 reads TGTGCCAGCAGTCTCCACCGGGACTACGGTGAGCAGTTCTTC. It specifies CASSLHRDYGEQFF.

V gene TRBV5-1 combines with J gene TRBJ1-2; D ambiguous. CDR3 length: 13 residues. Germline V lookup: CDR1 SGHRS, CDR2 YFSETQ. The V and J ends lost 4 bases and 3 bases respectively, with 10 bases between them. The chain's CDR3 is CASSLGSDYGYTF. CDR3 coding DNA: TGCGCCAGCAGCCTCGGTTCGGACTATGGCTACACCTTC.

The V gene is TRBV7-2, the J gene TRBJ2-7; tentative D call: TRBD1 (5 bases). The germline CDR1 and CDR2 sequences are SGHTA and FQGNSA. The CDR3 sequence is 11 residues long. The V gene lost 4 bases and the J gene lost 10 bases, with 11 bases spanning the gap. In nucleotides, the CDR3 is TGTGCCAGCAGCTGGACACTGGGCCAGTACTTC. Translation gives CASSWTLGQYF. Supplemented by reference TRBV7-2 and TRBJ2-7, the full variable domain reads GAGVSQSPSNKVTEKGKDVELRCDPISGHTALYWYRQSLGQGLEFLIYFQGNSAPDKSGLPSDRFSAERTGGSVSTLTIQRTQQEDSAVYLCASSWTLGQYFGPGTRLTVT.

The chain carries TRBV14 and TRBJ2-3; 10 bases fit TRBD1. This CDR3 is 14 amino acids long. J gave up 6 bases and V 6 bases, and 6 bases lay outside the gene matches. The germline gives CDR1 SGHDN, CDR2 FVKESK. CDR3 sequence reads: CASRLTGGGDTQYF. CDR3 sequence (DNA): TGTGCCAGCAGGCTGACAGGGGGCGGCGATACGCAGTATTTT.

V gene TRBV5-1 combines with J gene TRBJ1-1; 7 nucleotides line up with TRBD1. Germline CDR1 reads SGHRS; CDR2 reads YFSETQ. Losses at the gene ends were 4 bases for V and 8 bases for J; bases not matched to a gene: 8. This CDR3 spans 13 amino acids. The DNA for the CDR3 is TGCGCCAGCAGCGCGACAGGGATACTCGAAGCTTTCTTT. This sequence encodes CASSATGILEAFF.

The CDR3 reads CASSGSGSYNEQFF. In DNA form, the CDR3 reads TGTGCCAGTAGTGGCAGCGGGTCCTACAATGAGCAGTTCTTC. The chain recombines TRBV19 with TRBJ2-1, with a tentative D call TRBD2 (6 bases). The CDR3 totals 14 residues. V gave up 5 bases and J gave up 1 base, with 9 bases separating them. Germline CDR1 is LNHDA and CDR2 is SQIVND (reference sequence).

As DNA, the CDR3 is TGTGCCAGCAGCTTTCTTTCTAGCGAAAGCACAGATACGCAGTATTTT. As protein: CASSFLSSESTDTQYF. V is TRBV5-6 and J is TRBJ2-3; TRBD2 is a possible D gene (6 bases). The CDR3 has 16 amino acids. Germline CDR1 reads SGHDT; CDR2 reads YYEEEE. The V and J ends lost 2 bases and 0 bases respectively, with 13 bases between them.

The chain joins TRBV28 to TRBJ1-2; possibly TRBD1 for D (5 bases). Trimming removed 5 bases from V and 2 bases from J, with 6 bases in between. The CDR3 sequence is 12 residues long. Germline values: CDR1 MDHEN, CDR2 SYDVKM. The CDR3 region has the DNA TGTGCCAGCAGTAGGGGAAACTATGGCTACACCTTC. Protein product: CASSRGNYGYTF.

V gene TRBV6-1 combines with J gene TRBJ1-5, with D perhaps matching TRBD1 (6 bases). The ends were cut back, 4 bases at V and 2 bases at J, with 12 bases in the middle. Looked up from germline, CDR1 is MNHNS and CDR2 is SASEGT. The CDR3 runs to 15 residues. The CDR3 spells CASSGSGVGNQPQHF. The CDR3 DNA is TGTGCCAGCAGTGGCTCAGGGGTAGGCAATCAGCCCCAGCATTTT.